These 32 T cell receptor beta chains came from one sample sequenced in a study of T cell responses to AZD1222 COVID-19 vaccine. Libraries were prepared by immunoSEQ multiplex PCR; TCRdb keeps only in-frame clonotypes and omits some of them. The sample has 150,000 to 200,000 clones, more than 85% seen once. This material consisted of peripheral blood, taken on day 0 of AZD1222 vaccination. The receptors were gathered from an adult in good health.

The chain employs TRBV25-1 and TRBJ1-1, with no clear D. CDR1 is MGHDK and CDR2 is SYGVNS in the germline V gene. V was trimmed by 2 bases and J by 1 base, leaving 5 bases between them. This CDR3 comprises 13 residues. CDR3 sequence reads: CASSEGKNTEAFF. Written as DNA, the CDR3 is TGTGCCAGCAGTGAAGGGAAGAACACTGAAGCTTTCTTT.

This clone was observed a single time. For the CDR3, the DNA is TGTGCCAGCAGCGGAACAGGGAGGTATGGCTACACCTTC. It codes for CASSGTGRYGYTF. The chain recombines TRBV2 with TRBJ1-2; TRBD1 might be the D (6 bases). The CDR3 is 13 amino acids. V was pared by 6 bases and J by 5 bases, with 13 bases between. CDR1 is SNHLY and CDR2 is FYNNEI in the germline V gene.

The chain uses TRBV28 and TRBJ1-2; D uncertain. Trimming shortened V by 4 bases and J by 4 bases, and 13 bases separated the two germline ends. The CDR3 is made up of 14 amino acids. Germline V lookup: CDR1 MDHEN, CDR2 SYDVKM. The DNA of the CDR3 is TGTGCCAGCAGTTCCCCCCTCGGGGTCTATGGCTACACCTTC. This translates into CASSSPLGVYGYTF.

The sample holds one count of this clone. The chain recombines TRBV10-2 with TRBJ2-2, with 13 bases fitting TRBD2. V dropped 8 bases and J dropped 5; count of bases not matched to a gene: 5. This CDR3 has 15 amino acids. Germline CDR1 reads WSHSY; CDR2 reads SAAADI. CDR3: CASARGLAGTGELFF. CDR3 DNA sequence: TGCGCCAGCGCCCGGGGACTAGCGGGAACCGGGGAGCTGTTTTTT.

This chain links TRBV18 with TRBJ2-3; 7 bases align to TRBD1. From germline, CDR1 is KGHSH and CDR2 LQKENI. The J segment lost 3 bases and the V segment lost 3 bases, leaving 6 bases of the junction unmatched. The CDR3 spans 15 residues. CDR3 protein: CASSPRQGRTDTQYF. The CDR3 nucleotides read TGTGCCAGCTCACCGCGACAGGGCCGAACAGATACGCAGTATTTT.

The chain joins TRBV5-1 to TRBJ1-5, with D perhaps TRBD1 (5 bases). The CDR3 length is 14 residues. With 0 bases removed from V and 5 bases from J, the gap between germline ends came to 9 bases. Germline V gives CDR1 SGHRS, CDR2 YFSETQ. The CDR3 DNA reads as TGCGCCAGCAGCTTGGATGGGGCGGATCAGCCCCAGCATTTT. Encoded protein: CASSLDGADQPQHF.

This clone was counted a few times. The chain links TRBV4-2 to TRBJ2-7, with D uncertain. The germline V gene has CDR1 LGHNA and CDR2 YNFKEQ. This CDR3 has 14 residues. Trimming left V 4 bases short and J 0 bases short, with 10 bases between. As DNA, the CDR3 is TGTGCCAGCAGCCGGCGCGGTAGCTCCTACGAGCAGTACTTC. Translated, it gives CASSRRGSSYEQYF.

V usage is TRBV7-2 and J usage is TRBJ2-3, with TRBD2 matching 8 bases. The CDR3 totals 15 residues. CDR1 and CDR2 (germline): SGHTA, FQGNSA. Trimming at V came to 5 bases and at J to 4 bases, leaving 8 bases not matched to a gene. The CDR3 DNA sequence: TGTGCCAGCAGCATCCAAGCGGGACTAGCAGATACGCAGTATTTT. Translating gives CASSIQAGLADTQYF.

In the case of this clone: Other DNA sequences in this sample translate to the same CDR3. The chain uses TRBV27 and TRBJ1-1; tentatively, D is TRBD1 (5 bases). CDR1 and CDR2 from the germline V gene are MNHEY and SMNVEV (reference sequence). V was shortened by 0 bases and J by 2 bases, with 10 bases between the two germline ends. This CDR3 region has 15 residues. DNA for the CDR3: TGTGCCAGCAGTTTATCGGGGGGGGGAAACACTGAAGCTTTCTTT. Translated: CASSLSGGGNTEAFF.

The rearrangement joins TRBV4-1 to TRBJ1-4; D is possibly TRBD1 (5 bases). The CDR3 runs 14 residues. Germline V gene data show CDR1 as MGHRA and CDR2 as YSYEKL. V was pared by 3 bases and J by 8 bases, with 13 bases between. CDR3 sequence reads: CASSQYRGGEKLFF. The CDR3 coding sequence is TGCGCCAGCAGCCAGTATAGGGGAGGCGAAAAACTGTTTTTT.

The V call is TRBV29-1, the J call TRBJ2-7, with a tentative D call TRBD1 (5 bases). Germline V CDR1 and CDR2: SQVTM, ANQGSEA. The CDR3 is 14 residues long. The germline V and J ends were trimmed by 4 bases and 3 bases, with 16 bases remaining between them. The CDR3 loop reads CSVGGKMGYYEQYF. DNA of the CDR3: TGCAGCGTTGGGGGCAAGATGGGTTACTACGAGCAGTACTTC.

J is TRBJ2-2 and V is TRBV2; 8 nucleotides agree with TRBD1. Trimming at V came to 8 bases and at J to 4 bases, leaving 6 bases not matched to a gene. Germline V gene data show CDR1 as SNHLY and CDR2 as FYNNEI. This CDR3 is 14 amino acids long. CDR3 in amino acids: CASRTGLFTGELFF. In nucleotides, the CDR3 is TGTGCCAGCCGGACAGGGCTTTTCACCGGGGAGCTGTTTTTT.

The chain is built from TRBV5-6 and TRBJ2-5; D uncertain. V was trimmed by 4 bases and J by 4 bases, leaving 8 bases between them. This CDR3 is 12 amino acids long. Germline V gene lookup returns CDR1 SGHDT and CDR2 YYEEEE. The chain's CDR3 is CASSRWPETQYF. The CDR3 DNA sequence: TGTGCCAGCAGCCGATGGCCAGAGACCCAGTACTTC.

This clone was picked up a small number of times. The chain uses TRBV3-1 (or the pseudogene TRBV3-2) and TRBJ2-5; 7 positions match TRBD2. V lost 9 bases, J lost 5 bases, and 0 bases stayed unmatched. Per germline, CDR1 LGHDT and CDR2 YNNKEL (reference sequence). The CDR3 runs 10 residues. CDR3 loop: CARGGETQYF. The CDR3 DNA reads TGTGCCAGGGGGGGGGAGACCCAGTACTTC.

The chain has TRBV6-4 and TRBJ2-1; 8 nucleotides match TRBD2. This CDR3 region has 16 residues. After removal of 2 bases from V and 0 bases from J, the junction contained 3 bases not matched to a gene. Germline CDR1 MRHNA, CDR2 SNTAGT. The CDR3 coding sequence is TGTGCCAGCAGTGACGGGCTAGCGGGCTCCTACAATGAGCAGTTCTTC. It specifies CASSDGLAGSYNEQFF.

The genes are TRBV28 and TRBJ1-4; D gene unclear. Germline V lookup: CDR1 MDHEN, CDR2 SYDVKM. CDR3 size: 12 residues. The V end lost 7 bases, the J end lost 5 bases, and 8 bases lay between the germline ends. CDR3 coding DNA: TGTGCCAGCATATTTGGGAATGAAAAACTGTTTTTT. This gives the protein CASIFGNEKLFF.

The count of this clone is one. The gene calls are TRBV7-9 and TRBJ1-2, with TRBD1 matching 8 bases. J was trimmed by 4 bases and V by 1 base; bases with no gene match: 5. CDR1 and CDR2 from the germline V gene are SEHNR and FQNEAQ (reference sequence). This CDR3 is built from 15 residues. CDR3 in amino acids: CASSLGDRNIYGYTF. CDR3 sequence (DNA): TGTGCCAGCAGCTTAGGGGACAGGAACATCTATGGCTACACCTTC.

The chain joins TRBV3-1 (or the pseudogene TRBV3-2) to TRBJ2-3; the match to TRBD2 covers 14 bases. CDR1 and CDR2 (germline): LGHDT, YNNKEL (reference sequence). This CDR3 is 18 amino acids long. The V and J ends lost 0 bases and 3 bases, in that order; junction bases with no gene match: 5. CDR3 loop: CASSQEGGLAGGTDTQYF. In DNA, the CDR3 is TGTGCCAGCAGCCAAGAGGGTGGACTAGCGGGAGGAACAGATACGCAGTATTTT.

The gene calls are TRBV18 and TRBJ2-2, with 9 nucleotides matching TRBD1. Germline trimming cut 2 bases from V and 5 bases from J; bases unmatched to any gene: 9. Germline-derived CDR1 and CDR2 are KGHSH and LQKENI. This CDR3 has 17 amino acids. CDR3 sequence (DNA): TGTGCCAGCTCACCAAGAACCGGGACAGGGATGACCGGGGAGCTGTTTTTT. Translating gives CASSPRTGTGMTGELFF. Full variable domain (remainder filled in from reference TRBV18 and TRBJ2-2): NAGVMQNPRHLVRRRGQEARLRCSPMKGHSHVYWYRQLPEEGLKFMVYLQKENIIDESGMPKERFSAEFPKEGPSILRIQQVVRGDSAAYFCASSPRTGTGMTGELFFGEGSRLTVL.

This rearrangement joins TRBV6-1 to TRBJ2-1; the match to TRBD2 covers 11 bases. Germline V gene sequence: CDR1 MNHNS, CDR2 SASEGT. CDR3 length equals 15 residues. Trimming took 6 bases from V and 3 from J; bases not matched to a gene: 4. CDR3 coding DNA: TGTGCCAGCAGCTTAGCGGGAGGGCTCTACAATGAGCAGTTCTTC. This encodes CASSLAGGLYNEQFF.

The CDR3 DNA reads TGTGCCAGCAGTTACGGGACAGGGATCGGCTACACCTTC. Translating gives CASSYGTGIGYTF. The chain links TRBV6-5 to TRBJ1-2; TRBD1 matches at 9 bases. CDR1 is MNHEY, CDR2 SVGAGI, per germline. This CDR3 is built from 13 residues. J gave up 8 bases and V 2 bases, and 3 bases lay outside the gene matches.

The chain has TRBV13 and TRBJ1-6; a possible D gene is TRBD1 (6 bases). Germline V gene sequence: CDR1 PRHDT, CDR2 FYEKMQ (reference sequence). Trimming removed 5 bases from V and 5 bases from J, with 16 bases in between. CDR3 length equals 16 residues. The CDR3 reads CASSPQRGADNSPLHF. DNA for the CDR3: TGTGCCAGCAGCCCCCAACGGGGGGCGGATAATTCACCCCTCCACTTT.

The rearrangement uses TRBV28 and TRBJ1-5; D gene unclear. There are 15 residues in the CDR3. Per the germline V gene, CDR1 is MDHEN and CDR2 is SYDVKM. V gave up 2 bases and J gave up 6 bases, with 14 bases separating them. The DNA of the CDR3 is TGTGCCAGCAGTTTAGTGGGGAATCTTCCTCAGCCCCAGCATTTT. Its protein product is CASSLVGNLPQPQHF.

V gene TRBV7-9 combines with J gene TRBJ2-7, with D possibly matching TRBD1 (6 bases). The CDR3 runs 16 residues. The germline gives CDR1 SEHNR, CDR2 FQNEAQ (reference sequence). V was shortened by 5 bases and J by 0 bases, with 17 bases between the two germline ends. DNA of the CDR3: TGTGCCAGCAGCCCCAGCCAGGGGTTACCCTCCTACGAGCAGTACTTC. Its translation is CASSPSQGLPSYEQYF.

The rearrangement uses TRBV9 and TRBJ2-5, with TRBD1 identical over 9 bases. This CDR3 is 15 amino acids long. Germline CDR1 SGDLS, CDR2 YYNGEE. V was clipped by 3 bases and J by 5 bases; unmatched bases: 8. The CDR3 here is CASSATGGSRETQYF. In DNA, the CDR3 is TGTGCCAGCAGCGCAACAGGGGGCTCAAGGGAGACCCAGTACTTC. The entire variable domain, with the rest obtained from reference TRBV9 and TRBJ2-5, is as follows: DSGVTQTPKHLITATGQRVTLRCSPRSGDLSVYWYQQSLDQGLQFLIQYYNGEERAKGNILERFSAQQFPDLHSELNLSSLELGDSALYFCASSATGGSRETQYFGPGTRLLVL.

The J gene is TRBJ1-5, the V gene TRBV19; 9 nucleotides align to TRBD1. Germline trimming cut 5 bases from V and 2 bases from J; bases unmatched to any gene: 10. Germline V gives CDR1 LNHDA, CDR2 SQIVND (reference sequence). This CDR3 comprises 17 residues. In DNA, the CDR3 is TGTGCCAGTAGTCAAGCCCCCCGGGACAGGGGCAATCAGCCCCAGCATTTT. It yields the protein CASSQAPRDRGNQPQHF.

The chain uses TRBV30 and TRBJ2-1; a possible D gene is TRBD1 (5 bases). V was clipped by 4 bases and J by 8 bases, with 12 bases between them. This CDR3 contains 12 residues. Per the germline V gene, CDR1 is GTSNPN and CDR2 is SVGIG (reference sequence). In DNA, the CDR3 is TGTGCCTGGAACCCCAAAGGGGATGAGCAGTTCTTC. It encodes CAWNPKGDEQFF.

CDR3 in DNA: TGTGCCAGCAGCCGCCGGGACAGGGGAGAAGCTTTCTTT. It codes for CASSRRDRGEAFF. V gene TRBV12-3 or TRBV12-4 combines with J gene TRBJ1-1; 10 nucleotides line up with TRBD1. The CDR3 loop spans 13 amino acids. J was trimmed by 8 bases and V by 6 bases; bases with no gene match: 6.

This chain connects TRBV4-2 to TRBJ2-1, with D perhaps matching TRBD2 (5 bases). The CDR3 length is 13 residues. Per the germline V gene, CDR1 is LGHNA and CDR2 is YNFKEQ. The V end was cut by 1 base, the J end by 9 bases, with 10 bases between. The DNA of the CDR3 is TGTGCCAGCAGCCAAGTAGGACTCGGTGAGCAGTTCTTC. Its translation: CASSQVGLGEQFF.

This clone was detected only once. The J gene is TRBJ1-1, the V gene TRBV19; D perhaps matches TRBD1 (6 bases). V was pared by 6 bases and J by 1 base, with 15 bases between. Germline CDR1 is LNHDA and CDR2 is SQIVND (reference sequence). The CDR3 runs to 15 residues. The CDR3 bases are TGTGCCAGTAGCCCCAGGGGAGCTACGAACACTGAAGCTTTCTTT. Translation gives CASSPRGATNTEAFF.

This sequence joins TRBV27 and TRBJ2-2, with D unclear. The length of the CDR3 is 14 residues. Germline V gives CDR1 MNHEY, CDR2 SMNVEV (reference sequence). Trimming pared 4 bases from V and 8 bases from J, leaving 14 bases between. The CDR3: CASSYRLPKGELFF. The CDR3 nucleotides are TGTGCCAGCAGTTATAGACTTCCGAAGGGGGAGCTGTTTTTT.

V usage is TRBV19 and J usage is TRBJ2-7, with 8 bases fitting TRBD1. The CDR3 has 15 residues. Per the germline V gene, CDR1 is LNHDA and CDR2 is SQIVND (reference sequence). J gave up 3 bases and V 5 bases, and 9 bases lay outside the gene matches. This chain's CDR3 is CASSSTGTGDYEQYF. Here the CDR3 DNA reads TGTGCCAGTAGTTCAACCGGGACAGGAGACTACGAGCAGTACTTC.